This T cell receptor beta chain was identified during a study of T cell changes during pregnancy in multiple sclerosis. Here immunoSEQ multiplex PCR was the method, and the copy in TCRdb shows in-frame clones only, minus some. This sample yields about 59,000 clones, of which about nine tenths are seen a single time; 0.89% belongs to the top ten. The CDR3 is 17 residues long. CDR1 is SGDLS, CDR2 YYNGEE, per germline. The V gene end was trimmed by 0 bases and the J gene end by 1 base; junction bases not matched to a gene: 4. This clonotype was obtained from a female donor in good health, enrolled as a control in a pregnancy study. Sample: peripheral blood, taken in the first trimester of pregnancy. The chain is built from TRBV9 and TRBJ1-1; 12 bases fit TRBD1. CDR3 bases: TGTGCCAGCAGCGTAGTCCCGGGACAGGGGGCGAACACTGAAGCTTTCTTT. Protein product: CASSVVPGQGANTEAFF.